This T cell receptor (beta chain) emerged from a study of T cell responses to AZD1222 COVID-19 vaccine. General observations from the study: Clonal diversity may have been underestimated, and the donors were mostly white British, with more females than males. After two AZD1222 doses, spike-specific TCR breadth and depth rose versus day 0. Vaccine-associated CD4 TCRs spanned spike, dominant at 160-218 and 743-854. The peak T cell response came first, and repertoires were sampled only after it.

The assay was immunoSEQ multiplex PCR, and TCRdb's table has in-frame clones only and misses some. The table lists 100,000 to 150,000 clones, about 88% of them singletons, with under 4.5% in the top ten. CDR3 length: 16 amino acids. Of note for this clone: The target antigen is unknown.

The chain couples TRBV1 to TRBJ2-7; TRBD1, as called in the table, went unchecked against the DNA. TRBV1 is termed a pseudogene. The receptor was isolated from an adult in good health. The sample here was peripheral blood, taken on day 0 of AZD1222 vaccination. Here the CDR3 reads CTSSQDRMGPTYEQYF. CDR3 bases: TGCACCAGCAGCCAAGATCGGATGGGGCCCACCTACGAGCAGTACTTC.